This T cell receptor (beta chain) is drawn from a study of neurological immune-mediated disorders. Findings and limits, study-wide: The greatest TCR clonal expansion occurred in HTLV-1-associated myelopathy and the least in multiple sclerosis, which fell below healthy controls.

Unsorted libraries used 2 million PBMCs kept at -80 degrees C. This clonotype has ten or more counts. The antigen remains unidentified. The cDNA was synthesized by 5'RACE incorporating 10-nucleotide random UMIs. TCRdb redid the calling of the 5' RACE reads with MiXCR, one entry per CDR3 protein. The table shows 75,000 to 95,000 distinct CDR3 sequences, with roughly 15% occurring only once. The CDR3 has 14 amino acids. Germline-derived CDR1 and CDR2 are SQVTM and ANQGSEA. Trimming took off 5 bases at V and 4 bases at J, with 17 bases between the two ends. The material sequenced was PBMCs. The origin of this receptor is a woman aged 40 to 50 in good health. V usage is TRBV29-1 and J usage is TRBJ1-1; a weak D match, TRBD1 (6 bases). CDR3 sequence reads: CSVHRDTTGTEAFF. DNA for the CDR3: TGCAGCGTTCACCGGGACACCACGGGCACTGAAGCTTTCTTT.